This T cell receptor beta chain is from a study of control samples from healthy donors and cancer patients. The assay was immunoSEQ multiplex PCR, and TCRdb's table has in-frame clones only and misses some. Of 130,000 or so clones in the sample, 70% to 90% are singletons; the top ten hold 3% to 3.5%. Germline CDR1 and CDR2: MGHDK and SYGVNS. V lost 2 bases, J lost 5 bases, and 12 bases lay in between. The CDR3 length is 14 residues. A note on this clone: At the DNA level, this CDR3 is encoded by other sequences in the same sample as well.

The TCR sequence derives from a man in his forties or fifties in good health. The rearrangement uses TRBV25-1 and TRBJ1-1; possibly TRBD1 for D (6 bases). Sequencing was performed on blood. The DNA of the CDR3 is TGTGCCAGCAGTGAACGAGGGGGGGGAACTGAAGCTTTCTTT. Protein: CASSERGGGTEAFF.